Listed below are T cell receptor beta chains from one sample, sequenced in a study of regulatory T cells in long-lasting Graves disease. Via MiXCR, TCRdb re-called the multiplex PCR reads, giving one row per CDR3 protein. This table has 400,000 or so distinct CDR3 sequences, 20% to 25% appearing once. This specimen consisted of peripheral blood mononuclear cells (PBMCs), obtained when the disease was refractory, from a patient treated with antithyroid drugs. These receptors originate from a female donor with Graves disease. CDR3s include the opening cysteine and the closing phenylalanine or tryptophan. D genes are given only for firm matches. Rows give clone size only sometimes, using once, few, many, or a class for an expanded clone.

>TRBV7-3|-|few|TRBJ2-1
TGTGCCAGCAGCTATGTGGGAGTGGTCGGAGAGCAGTTCTTC
CASSYVGVVGEQFF
>TRBV12-3/TRBV12-4|-|few|TRBJ1-5
TGTGCCAGCAGTCCGCCGGGGGCGGGTCAGCCCCAGCATTTT
CASSPPGAGQPQHF
>TRBV7-2|-|-|TRBJ2-7
TGTGCCAGCAGCCTTGTGGCGGAAAGCTCCTACGAGCAGTACTTC
CASSLVAESSYEQYF
>TRBV2|-|many|TRBJ1-5
TGTGCCAGCACCCGGACACGGGGTAGCAATCAGCCCCAGCATTTT
CASTRTRGSNQPQHF
>TRBV6-5|TRBD1|many|TRBJ1-5
TGTGCCAGCAGTTACTTCATGACAGGGCCCGGGGGGCCCCAGCATTTT
CASSYFMTGPGGPQHF
>TRBV2|-|many|TRBJ2-5
TGTGCCAGCAGTGGGGAGGACAGGCGTGGAGAGACCCAGTACTTC
CASSGEDRRGETQYF
>TRBV9|TRBD1|-|TRBJ1-4
TGTGCCAGCAGCGGACGGGACAGCACTAATGAAAAACTGTTTTTT
CASSGRDSTNEKLFF
>TRBV3-1|-|-|TRBJ2-2
TGTGCCAGCAGCCGCCTTTTTAGCAGGAACACCGGGGAGCTGTTTTTT
CASSRLFSRNTGELFF
>TRBV12-3/TRBV12-4|-|few|TRBJ1-4
TGTGCCAGCAGTTCAGACGGGGCAACTAATGAAAAACTGTTTTTT
CASSSDGATNEKLFF
>TRBV7-3|-|many|TRBJ1-1
TGTGCCAGCAGCTTATCCCCAGCGACTGAAGCTTTCTTT
CASSLSPATEAFF
>TRBV19|-|-|TRBJ2-4
TGTGCCAGTACCCCGAATTCCGGGAGTTTGGACATTCAGTACTTC
CASTPNSGSLDIQYF
>TRBV2|TRBD2|-|TRBJ2-1
TGTGCCAGACAGCGGGAGGCAACTAATGAGCAGTTCTTC
CARQREATNEQFF
>TRBV5-1|TRBD1|-|TRBJ2-5
TGCGCCAGCAGCTCCAAAATGCCCCGGGACAGGGCAATCCAAGAGACCCAGTACTTC
CASSSKMPRDRAIQETQYF
>TRBV6-6|-|many|TRBJ1-1
TGTGCCAGCAGTTACTCGTCCCGGGGGGCTGAAGCTTTCTTT
CASSYSSRGAEAFF
>TRBV19|-|-|TRBJ2-2
TGTGCCAGTAGTATAGAGGCCGGAGTATCGAACACCGGGGAGCTGTTTTTT
CASSIEAGVSNTGELFF
>TRBV3-1|-|many|TRBJ1-5
TGTGCCAGCAGCCAAGCTTTAGGGCATCAGCCCCAGCATTTT
CASSQALGHQPQHF
>TRBV7-2|TRBD2|many|TRBJ2-7
TGTGCCAGCAGCGGTGGATCGGGGGGATACGAGCAGTACTTC
CASSGGSGGYEQYF
>TRBV20-1|-|-|TRBJ2-5
TGCAGTGCTAGCCCCAGAGACGCGGCCTTAGAGACCCAGTACTTC
CSASPRDAALETQYF
>TRBV7-2|TRBD2|-|TRBJ2-5
TGTGCCAGCAGCTTGGTTGGCGGGAGTTCTGAGACCCAGTACTTC
CASSLVGGSSETQYF
>TRBV27|-|-|TRBJ2-2
TGTGCCCCAGGGTGGGGCACCGGGGAGCTGTTTTTT
CAPGWGTGELFF
>TRBV6-1|TRBD1|many|TRBJ1-4
TGTGCCAGCAGGGAGACAGGGGTGGGCGAAAAACTGTTTTTT
CASRETGVGEKLFF
>TRBV6-1|TRBD1|many|TRBJ1-5
TGTGCCAGCAGTACGGACAGGAACCCTAATCAGCCCCAGCATTTT
CASSTDRNPNQPQHF
>TRBV29-1|TRBD1|few|TRBJ2-7
TGCAGCGTTGTGGGACAGGGCCACTATTACGAGCAGTACTTC
CSVVGQGHYYEQYF
>TRBV6-2/TRBV6-3|-|-|TRBJ2-2
TGTGCCAGCAGTAGGGCCAGGGAGCTGTTTTTT
CASSRARELFF
>TRBV28|-|many|TRBJ1-5
TGTGCCAGCAGTCCCGTGGTGGGGGGTCAGCCCCAGCATTTT
CASSPVVGGQPQHF
>TRBV20-1|-|-|TRBJ2-4
TGCAGTGCTCCCACACAGGGTTTAGCCAAAAACATTCAGTACTTC
CSAPTQGLAKNIQYF
>TRBV19|TRBD2|-|TRBJ2-1
TGTGCCAGTAGTATAGATCTCCTAGCGGGAGGCAATGAGCAGTTCTTC
CASSIDLLAGGNEQFF
>TRBV5-5|-|-|TRBJ2-2
TGTGCCAGCAGTCTCCTTGGACAGCGGGAGCTGTTTTTT
CASSLLGQRELFF
>TRBV18|TRBD1|-|TRBJ1-3
TGTGCCAGCTCACCGGACAGGGTTGGAAACACCATATATTTT
CASSPDRVGNTIYF
>TRBV18|-|few|TRBJ1-2
TGTGCCAGCTCACCACCGGAGGGGACTGGCTACACCTTC
CASSPPEGTGYTF
>TRBV2|-|many|TRBJ2-5
TGTGCCAGCAGTGATTCGGGGTGGGAGACCCAGTACTTC
CASSDSGWETQYF
>TRBV24-1|-|-|TRBJ2-2
TGTGCCACGAGCCGGGACCGCGTCACCGGGGAGCTGTTTTTT
CATSRDRVTGELFF
>TRBV5-1|-|few|TRBJ1-1
TGCGCCAGCAGCTCCCGAGGCGGGGAGAACACTGAAGCTTTCTTT
CASSSRGGENTEAFF
>TRBV19|-|-|TRBJ2-7
TGTGCCAGCACCCAACCGGGCAGGGGCGGCGAGCAGTACTTC
CASTQPGRGGEQYF
>TRBV6-1|TRBD2|many|TRBJ2-5
TGTGCCAGCAGCCCCCTCGTAGGACTAGCGGTCCAAGAGACCCAGTACTTC
CASSPLVGLAVQETQYF
>TRBV2|-|-|TRBJ2-1
TGTGCCAGCAACCTGGTGAATGAGCAGTTCTTC
CASNLVNEQFF
>TRBV2|-|few|TRBJ2-7
TGTGCCAGCACCATGGTCTACGAGCAGTACTTC
CASTMVYEQYF
>TRBV3-1|-|-|TRBJ1-2
TGTGCCAGCGGGAGGAATGGTCCCCCGTTGAACTACACCTTC
CASGRNGPPLNYTF
>TRBV4-1|-|few|TRBJ2-7
TGCGCCAGCAGCCAAGGTGCGGACTACGAGCAGTACTTC
CASSQGADYEQYF
>TRBV5-5|-|many|TRBJ2-5
TGTGCCAGCAGCTTTGGCAGGCAGTGGGAGACCCAGTACTTC
CASSFGRQWETQYF
>TRBV7-9|TRBD1|many|TRBJ1-2
TGTGCCAGCAGTTTAGGGACAGCAACTAACTATGGCTACACCTTC
CASSLGTATNYGYTF
>TRBV10-3|TRBD1|few|TRBJ2-7
TGTGCCATCAGTGAGGGACAGGGGGACCTCTACGAGCAGTACTTC
CAISEGQGDLYEQYF